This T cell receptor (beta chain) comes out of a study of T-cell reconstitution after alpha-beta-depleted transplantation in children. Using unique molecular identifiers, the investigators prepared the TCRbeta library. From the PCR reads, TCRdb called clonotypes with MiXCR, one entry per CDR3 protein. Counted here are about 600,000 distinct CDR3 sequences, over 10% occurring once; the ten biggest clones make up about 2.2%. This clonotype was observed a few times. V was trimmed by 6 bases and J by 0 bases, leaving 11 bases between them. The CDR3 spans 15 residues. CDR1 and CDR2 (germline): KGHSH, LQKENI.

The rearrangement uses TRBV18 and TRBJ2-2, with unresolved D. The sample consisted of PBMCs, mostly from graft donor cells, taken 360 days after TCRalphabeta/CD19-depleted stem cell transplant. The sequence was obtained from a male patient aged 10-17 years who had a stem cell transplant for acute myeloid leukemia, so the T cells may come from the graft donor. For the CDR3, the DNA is TGTGCCAGCTCCGACCGCACAGCGAACACCGGGGAGCTGTTTTTT. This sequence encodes CASSDRTANTGELFF.